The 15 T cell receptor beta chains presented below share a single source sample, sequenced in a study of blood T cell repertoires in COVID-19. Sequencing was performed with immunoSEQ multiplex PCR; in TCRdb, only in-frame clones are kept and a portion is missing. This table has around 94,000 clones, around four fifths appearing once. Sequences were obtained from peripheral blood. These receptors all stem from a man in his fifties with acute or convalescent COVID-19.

CDR3 amino acids: CASSFGQGGPYEQYF. For the CDR3, the DNA is TGTGCCAGCAGCTTCGGACAGGGGGGGCCCTACGAGCAGTACTTC. The rearrangement joins TRBV9 to TRBJ2-7, with TRBD1 identical over 10 bases. CDR1 and CDR2 from the germline V gene are SGDLS and YYNGEE. The V gene end was trimmed by 4 bases and the J gene end by 2 bases; junction bases not matched to a gene: 6. The CDR3 loop spans 15 amino acids. Full variable domain (rest looked up from reference TRBV9 and TRBJ2-7): DSGVTQTPKHLITATGQRVTLRCSPRSGDLSVYWYQQSLDQGLQFLIQYYNGEERAKGNILERFSAQQFPDLHSELNLSSLELGDSALYFCASSFGQGGPYEQYFGPGTRLTVT.

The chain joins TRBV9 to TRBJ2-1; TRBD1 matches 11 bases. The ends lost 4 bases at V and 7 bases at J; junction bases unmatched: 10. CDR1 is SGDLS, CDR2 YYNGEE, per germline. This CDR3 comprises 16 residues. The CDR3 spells CASSQGQGAVRNEQFF. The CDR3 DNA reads TGTGCCAGCAGCCAAGGACAGGGGGCAGTAAGGAATGAGCAGTTCTTC.

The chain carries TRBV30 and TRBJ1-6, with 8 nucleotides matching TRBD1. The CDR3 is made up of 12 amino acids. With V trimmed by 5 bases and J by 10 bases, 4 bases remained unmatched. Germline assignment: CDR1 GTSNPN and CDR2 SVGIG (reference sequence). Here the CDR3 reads CAWDRGGSPLHF. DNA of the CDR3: TGTGCCTGGGACAGGGGCGGATCACCCCTCCACTTT.

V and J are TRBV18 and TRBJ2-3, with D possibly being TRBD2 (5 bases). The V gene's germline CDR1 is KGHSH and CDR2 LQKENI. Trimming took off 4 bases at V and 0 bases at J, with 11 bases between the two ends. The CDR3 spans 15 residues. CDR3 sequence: CASSHDYTSTDTQYF. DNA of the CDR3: TGTGCCAGCTCACACGACTATACTAGCACAGATACGCAGTATTTT.

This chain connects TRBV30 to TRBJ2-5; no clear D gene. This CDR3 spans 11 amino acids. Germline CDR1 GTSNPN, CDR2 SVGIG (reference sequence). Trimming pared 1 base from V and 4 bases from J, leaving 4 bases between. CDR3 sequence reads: CAWSARETQYF. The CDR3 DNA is TGTGCCTGGAGTGCCCGAGAGACCCAGTACTTC.

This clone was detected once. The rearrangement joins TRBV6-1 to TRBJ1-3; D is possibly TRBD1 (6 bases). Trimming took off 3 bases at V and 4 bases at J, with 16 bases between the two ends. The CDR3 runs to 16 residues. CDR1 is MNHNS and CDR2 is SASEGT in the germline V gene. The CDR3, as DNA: TGTGCCAGCAGTGACGCTACAGGGATGTCAGGAAACACCATATATTTT. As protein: CASSDATGMSGNTIYF.

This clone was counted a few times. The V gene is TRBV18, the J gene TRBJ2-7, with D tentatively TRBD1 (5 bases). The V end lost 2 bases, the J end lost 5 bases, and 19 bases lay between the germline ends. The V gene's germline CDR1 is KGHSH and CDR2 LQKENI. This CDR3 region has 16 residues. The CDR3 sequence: CASSPSSGRQGHEQYF. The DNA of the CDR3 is TGTGCCAGCTCACCATCATCCGGTAGGCAGGGCCACGAGCAGTACTTC.

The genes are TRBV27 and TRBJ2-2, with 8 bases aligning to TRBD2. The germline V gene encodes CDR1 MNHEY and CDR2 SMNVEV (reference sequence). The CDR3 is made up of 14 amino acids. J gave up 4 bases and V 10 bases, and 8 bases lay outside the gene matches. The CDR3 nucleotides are TGTGCCACCGTTAGCGGGATGGGCACCGGGGAGCTGTTTTTT. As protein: CATVSGMGTGELFF.

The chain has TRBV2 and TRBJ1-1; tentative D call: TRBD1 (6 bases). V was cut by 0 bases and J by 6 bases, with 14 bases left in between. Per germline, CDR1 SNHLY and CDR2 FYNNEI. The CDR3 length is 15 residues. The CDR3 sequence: CASSEAGHPLAEAFF. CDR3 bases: TGTGCCAGCAGTGAAGCGGGACACCCACTCGCTGAAGCTTTCTTT.

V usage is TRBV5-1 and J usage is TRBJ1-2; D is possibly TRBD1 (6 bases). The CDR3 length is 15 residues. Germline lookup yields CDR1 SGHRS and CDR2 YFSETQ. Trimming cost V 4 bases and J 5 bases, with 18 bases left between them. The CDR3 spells CASSVERGAHYGYTF. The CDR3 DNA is TGCGCCAGCAGCGTTGAACGGGGGGCGCATTATGGCTACACCTTC.

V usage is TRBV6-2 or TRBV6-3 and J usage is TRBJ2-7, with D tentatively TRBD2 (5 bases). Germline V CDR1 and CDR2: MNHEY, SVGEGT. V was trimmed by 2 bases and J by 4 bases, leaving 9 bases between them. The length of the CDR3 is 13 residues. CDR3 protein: CASSYEEDYEQYF. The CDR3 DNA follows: TGTGCCAGCAGTTACGAGGAGGATTACGAGCAGTACTTC.

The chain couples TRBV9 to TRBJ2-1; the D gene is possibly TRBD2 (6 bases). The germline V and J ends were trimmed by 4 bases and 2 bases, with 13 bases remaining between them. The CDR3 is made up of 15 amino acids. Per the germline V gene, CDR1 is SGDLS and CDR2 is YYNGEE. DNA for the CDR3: TGTGCCAGCAGCCCTGGGGCTAGCGCCTACAATGAGCAGTTCTTC. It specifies CASSPGASAYNEQFF.

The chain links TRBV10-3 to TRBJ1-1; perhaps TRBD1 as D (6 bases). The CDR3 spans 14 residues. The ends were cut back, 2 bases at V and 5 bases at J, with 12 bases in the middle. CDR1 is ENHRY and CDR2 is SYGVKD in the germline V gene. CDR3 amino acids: CAISESTGRTEAFF. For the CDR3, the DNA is TGTGCCATCAGTGAGAGTACAGGGCGGACTGAAGCTTTCTTT.

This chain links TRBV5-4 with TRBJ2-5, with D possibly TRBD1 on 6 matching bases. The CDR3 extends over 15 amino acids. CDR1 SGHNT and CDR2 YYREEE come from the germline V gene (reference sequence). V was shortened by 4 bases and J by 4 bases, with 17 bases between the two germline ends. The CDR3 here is CASSQRHGRGETQYF. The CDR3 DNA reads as TGTGCCAGCAGCCAAAGGCATGGCAGGGGAGAGACCCAGTACTTC.

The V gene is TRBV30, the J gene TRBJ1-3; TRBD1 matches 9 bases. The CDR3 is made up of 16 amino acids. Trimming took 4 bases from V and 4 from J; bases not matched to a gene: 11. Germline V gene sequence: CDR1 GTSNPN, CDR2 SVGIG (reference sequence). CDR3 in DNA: TGTGCCTGGAAGGGACAGGGCAGTTTTAGGGGAAACACCATATATTTT. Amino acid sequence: CAWKGQGSFRGNTIYF. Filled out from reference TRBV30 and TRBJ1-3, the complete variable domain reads SQTIHQWPATLVQPVGSPLSLECTVEGTSNPNLYWYRQAAGRGLQLLFYSVGIGQISSEVPQNLSASRPQDRQFILSSKKLLLSDSGFYLCAWKGQGSFRGNTIYFGEGSWLTVV.